These T cell receptor beta chains were read from a single sample in a study of OX40 agonist ivuxolimab in advanced cancers. Using immunoSEQ multiplex PCR, the repertoire was profiled, and TCRdb retains in-frame clones only, with some absent. The data show some 94,000 clones, with roughly 90% seen just once and about 3.4% held by the top ten. The source was CD4+ or CD8+ T cells sorted from blood, collected in a trial of the OX40 agonist ivuxolimab. These receptors were taken from an adult with an advanced solid tumor such as melanoma, head and neck, liver or kidney cancer. The CDR3 runs from the conserved cysteine through the conserved F or W. The D gene is left open where the match is weak. Clone sizes are given selectively: once, few, many, or a class where the clone is expanded.

cdr3_aa: CASSLFSGGQYF; cdr3_nt: TGTGCCAGCAGCTTGTTTTCGGGAGGGCAGTACTTC; v_call: TRBV5-6; clone_size: -; j_call: TRBJ2-7; d_call: TRBD2
cdr3_aa: CASSITGELFF; cdr3_nt: TGTGCCAGTAGTATAACCGGGGAGCTGTTTTTT; v_call: TRBV19; clone_size: once; j_call: TRBJ2-2; d_call: -
cdr3_aa: CASRTTGGANYGYTF; cdr3_nt: TGTGCCAGCAGAACCACAGGGGGCGCGAACTATGGCTACACCTTC; v_call: TRBV27; clone_size: once; j_call: TRBJ1-2; d_call: TRBD1
cdr3_aa: CASSVEGGAYEQYF; cdr3_nt: TGTGCCAGCAGCGTAGAAGGGGGGGCCTACGAGCAGTACTTC; v_call: TRBV9; clone_size: -; j_call: TRBJ2-7; d_call: -
cdr3_aa: CASSLFSGGAIPDTQYF; cdr3_nt: TGCGCCAGCAGCTTGTTCAGCGGGGGGGCCATCCCAGATACGCAGTATTTT; v_call: TRBV5-1; clone_size: -; j_call: TRBJ2-3; d_call: TRBD2
cdr3_aa: CSVGGVWETQYF; cdr3_nt: TGCAGCGTTGGTGGGGTCTGGGAGACCCAGTACTTC; v_call: TRBV29-1; clone_size: once; j_call: TRBJ2-5; d_call: -
cdr3_aa: CASSYSQALNYGYTF; cdr3_nt: TGTGCCAGCAGTTACTCCCAGGCACTTAACTATGGCTACACCTTC; v_call: TRBV6-5; clone_size: -; j_call: TRBJ1-2; d_call: -
cdr3_aa: CASTSKGLGPYEQYF; cdr3_nt: TGTGCCAGCACCTCAAAGGGACTAGGGCCCTACGAGCAGTACTTC; v_call: TRBV5-4; clone_size: -; j_call: TRBJ2-7; d_call: TRBD2
cdr3_aa: CASSLLGGDTEAFF; cdr3_nt: TGTGCCAGCAGTTTATTAGGGGGAGACACTGAAGCTTTCTTT; v_call: TRBV28; clone_size: -; j_call: TRBJ1-1; d_call: -
cdr3_aa: CASSRQNNEQFF; cdr3_nt: TGTGCCAGCAGCCGACAGAACAATGAGCAGTTCTTC; v_call: TRBV6-1; clone_size: -; j_call: TRBJ2-1; d_call: -
cdr3_aa: CSVERRDNEQFF; cdr3_nt: TGCAGCGTTGAAAGGAGAGATAATGAGCAGTTCTTC; v_call: TRBV29-1; clone_size: -; j_call: TRBJ2-1; d_call: -
cdr3_aa: CASSLGAGTDTQYF; cdr3_nt: TGTGCCAGCAGCTTGGGGGCCGGCACAGATACGCAGTATTTT; v_call: TRBV11-3; clone_size: -; j_call: TRBJ2-3; d_call: -
cdr3_aa: CASRPTNTGELFF; cdr3_nt: TGTGCCAGCAGGCCAACGAACACCGGGGAGCTGTTTTTT; v_call: TRBV27; clone_size: -; j_call: TRBJ2-2; d_call: -
cdr3_aa: CASSSIYSSYNEQFF; cdr3_nt: TGTGCCAGCAGCTCCATTTACAGCTCCTACAATGAGCAGTTCTTC; v_call: TRBV7-9; clone_size: -; j_call: TRBJ2-1; d_call: -
cdr3_aa: CASSQYDTGSRCLPQHF; cdr3_nt: TGCGCCAGCAGTCAATATGATACAGGGAGCCGGTGTCTGCCCCAGCATTTT; v_call: TRBV23-1; clone_size: -; j_call: TRBJ1-5; d_call: -
cdr3_aa: CASSPGTYEQYF; cdr3_nt: TGTGCCAGCAGCCCAGGGACCTACGAGCAGTACTTC; v_call: TRBV14; clone_size: few; j_call: TRBJ2-7; d_call: -
cdr3_aa: CASSEGRGRNTEAFF; cdr3_nt: TGTGCCAGCAGTGAAGGTAGGGGCAGGAACACTGAAGCTTTCTTT; v_call: TRBV6-1; clone_size: -; j_call: TRBJ1-1; d_call: -
cdr3_aa: CSVVEETQYF; cdr3_nt: TGCAGCGTTGTAGAAGAGACCCAGTACTTC; v_call: TRBV29-1; clone_size: -; j_call: TRBJ2-5; d_call: -